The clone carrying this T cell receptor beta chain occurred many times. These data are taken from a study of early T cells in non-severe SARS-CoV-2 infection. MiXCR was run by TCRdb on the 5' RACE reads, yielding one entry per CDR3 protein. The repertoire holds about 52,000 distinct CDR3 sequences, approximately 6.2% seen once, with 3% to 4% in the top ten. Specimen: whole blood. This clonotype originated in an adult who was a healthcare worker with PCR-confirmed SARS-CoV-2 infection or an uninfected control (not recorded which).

The CDR3 DNA reads as TGTGCCAGCAGCTTGGGACCCGGCTTTAACTATGGCTACACCTTC. Residues: CASSLGPGFNYGYTF. The J gene is TRBJ1-2, the V gene TRBV5-5, with D hard to call. Germline V gives CDR1 SGHKS, CDR2 YYEKEE (reference sequence). V lost 0 bases and J lost 1, with 10 bases in between. This CDR3 region has 15 residues.